This T cell receptor beta chain comes out of a study of cytomegalovirus exposure and HLA in healthy donors. Findings and caveats of the study: In an earlier analysis, productive rearrangement rates for most beta V segments clustered near 87% or 30%. A later analysis appeared to link common viral pathogens to several of the most significant clusters.

With regard to this clone: Its target is not known.

This PCR relied on a set of 60 Vbeta primers and 13 Jbeta primers. In the authors' methods: Later, 65 million to 90 million unique TCR beta chains were counted in an analysis, and 8.5 million to 13 million of them were shared. TCRdb's copy holds only in-frame clones and misses some; the assay was immunoSEQ multiplex PCR. That table is the source of V, J and clone size, and D and trimming were worked out from the DNA. In the table there are roughly 150,000 clones, around 75% of which are singletons. This CDR3 contains 14 residues. Germline CDR1 reads SEHNR; CDR2 reads FQNEAQ (reference sequence). V lost 2 bases and J lost 5, with 12 bases in between.

The specimen was PBMCs. The receptor's source is a young man in good health and CMV-seronegative. This chain uses TRBV7-9 with TRBJ1-1, with a possible D match to TRBD1 (5 bases). CDR3 in amino acids: CASSLNSGATEAFF. Written as DNA, the CDR3 is TGTGCCAGCAGCTTAAATAGCGGGGCAACTGAAGCTTTCTTT.